The rows below give T cell receptor beta chains drawn from one sample of a study of cytomegalovirus exposure and HLA in healthy donors. Repertoires were generated with immunoSEQ multiplex PCR, while TCRdb's copy carries only in-frame clones and drops some. This table has 150,000 to 200,000 clones, 80% to 90% appearing once. Input material: PBMCs. Source of these receptors: a woman in her 30s in good health and CMV-seronegative. Each CDR3 is given with its conserved first and last residue. D genes are given only for firm matches. Clone size, where shown, is once, few, many, or a class for clones that have expanded.

d_call: .
clone_size: .
v_call: TRBV5-4
j_call: TRBJ1-2
cdr3_aa: CASSLAGSEGSYGYTF
cdr3_nt: TGTGCCAGCAGCTTGGCGGGAAGTGAAGGATCCTATGGCTACACCTTC

d_call: .
clone_size: .
v_call: TRBV4-1
j_call: TRBJ1-1
cdr3_aa: CASSQEHGGGTEAFF
cdr3_nt: TGCGCCAGCAGCCAAGAACACGGGGGAGGCACTGAAGCTTTCTTT

d_call: .
clone_size: .
v_call: TRBV2
j_call: TRBJ1-2
cdr3_aa: CASSDWVHREGYTF
cdr3_nt: TGTGCCAGCAGTGATTGGGTCCATAGGGAAGGCTACACCTTC

d_call: .
clone_size: .
v_call: TRBV7-6
j_call: TRBJ2-3
cdr3_aa: CASSLAGGGAVGDTQYF
cdr3_nt: TGTGCCAGCAGCTTAGCCGGTGGGGGGGCCGTTGGAGATACGCAGTATTTT

d_call: TRBD1
clone_size: .
v_call: TRBV4-2
j_call: TRBJ2-7
cdr3_aa: CASSPSDRVNSYEQYF
cdr3_nt: TGTGCCAGCAGCCCCTCGGACAGGGTTAACTCCTACGAGCAGTACTTC

d_call: .
clone_size: once
v_call: TRBV7-6
j_call: TRBJ1-5
cdr3_aa: CASSSPGSNQPQHF
cdr3_nt: TGTGCCAGCAGCTCTCCAGGCTCCAATCAGCCCCAGCATTTT

d_call: .
clone_size: few
v_call: TRBV4-3
j_call: TRBJ2-7
cdr3_aa: CASSQGLGTYEQYF
cdr3_nt: TGCGCCAGCAGCCAGGGACTCGGGACCTACGAGCAGTACTTC

d_call: .
clone_size: .
v_call: TRBV5-1
j_call: TRBJ2-7
cdr3_aa: CASSLLSGGLDEQYF
cdr3_nt: TGCGCCAGCAGCTTATTAAGCGGAGGTTTGGACGAGCAGTACTTC

d_call: TRBD1
clone_size: .
v_call: TRBV27
j_call: TRBJ2-2
cdr3_aa: CASQDRGLNTGELFF
cdr3_nt: TGTGCCAGCCAAGACAGGGGCTTGAACACCGGGGAGCTGTTTTTT

d_call: .
clone_size: once
v_call: TRBV11-2
j_call: TRBJ2-7
cdr3_aa: CASSLDRKAGRVREQYF
cdr3_nt: TGTGCCAGCAGCTTAGATCGGAAAGCAGGGCGGGTCCGCGAGCAGTACTTC

d_call: .
clone_size: .
v_call: TRBV27
j_call: TRBJ2-2
cdr3_aa: CASSLWAGVDTGELFF
cdr3_nt: TGTGCCAGCAGTTTATGGGCAGGGGTTGACACCGGGGAGCTGTTTTTT

d_call: .
clone_size: .
v_call: TRBV27
j_call: TRBJ1-5
cdr3_aa: CASIGQPQHF
cdr3_nt: TGTGCCAGCATAGGCCAGCCCCAGCATTTT

d_call: TRBD2
clone_size: .
v_call: TRBV6-6
j_call: TRBJ2-2
cdr3_aa: CASSPLAGDYSGELFF
cdr3_nt: TGTGCCAGCAGTCCTCTAGCGGGAGATTACTCCGGGGAGCTGTTTTTT

d_call: .
clone_size: .
v_call: TRBV28
j_call: TRBJ1-1
cdr3_aa: CASSLSRLAFF
cdr3_nt: TGTGCCAGCAGTTTATCCCGTCTGGCTTTCTTT

d_call: .
clone_size: few
v_call: TRBV27
j_call: TRBJ1-5
cdr3_aa: CASSFLGQPQHF
cdr3_nt: TGTGCCAGCAGTTTCTTGGGTCAGCCCCAGCATTTT

d_call: TRBD2
clone_size: .
v_call: TRBV27
j_call: TRBJ2-1
cdr3_aa: CASSRTSGSLNEQFF
cdr3_nt: TGTGCCAGCAGCAGGACTAGCGGGAGCCTAAATGAGCAGTTCTTC

d_call: TRBD2
clone_size: .
v_call: TRBV5-5
j_call: TRBJ2-7
cdr3_aa: CASTVASGKEYEQYF
cdr3_nt: TGTGCCAGCACCGTTGCTAGCGGGAAGGAATACGAGCAGTACTTC

d_call: TRBD2
clone_size: .
v_call: TRBV27
j_call: TRBJ2-3
cdr3_aa: CASRFGLGFLDTQYF
cdr3_nt: TGTGCCAGCAGGTTTGGACTAGGATTTCTGGATACGCAGTATTTT

d_call: .
clone_size: .
v_call: TRBV2
j_call: TRBJ1-1
cdr3_aa: CASSVRTGMNTEAFF
cdr3_nt: TGTGCCAGCAGTGTCAGAACAGGGATGAACACTGAAGCTTTCTTT

d_call: .
clone_size: few
v_call: TRBV6-1
j_call: TRBJ1-5
cdr3_aa: CASSEDGGWSQPQHF
cdr3_nt: TGTGCCAGCAGTGAAGATGGGGGGTGGTCTCAGCCCCAGCATTTT

d_call: .
clone_size: .
v_call: TRBV28
j_call: TRBJ2-5
cdr3_aa: CASRRGGAQETQYF
cdr3_nt: TGTGCCAGCAGGCGAGGGGGGGCCCAAGAGACCCAGTACTTC

d_call: .
clone_size: .
v_call: TRBV30
j_call: TRBJ1-1
cdr3_aa: CAWIGTGRQTQAAEAFF
cdr3_nt: TGTGCCTGGATCGGTACAGGACGCCAAACTCAAGCCGCTGAAGCTTTCTTT